By sample fraction, the clone carrying this TCR beta chain is medium-sized. The antigen is unknown. The sample belongs to a study of metastatic and nonmetastatic thyroid tumors. Study overall: Repertoires from blood and tumor or nodule tissue of malignant and benign thyroid patients were compared. Study-level findings and limits: For both blood and tumor, malignant thyroid tumors reportedly showed significantly higher TCR beta diversity than benign nodules did.

V dropped 2 bases and J dropped 1 base, with 11 bases sitting between them. The CDR3 totals 15 residues. Germline V CDR1 and CDR2: MNHEY, SVGAGI. As processed by the authors: Built for papillary thyroid cancer, a distant-metastasis classifier drew on CDR3 differences across clinicopathological groups. TCRdb used MiXCR to call clones anew from the PCR reads. These V and J calls are TCRdb output, not the study's own analysis. The sample yields approximately 30,000 clones, approximately 17% seen once. The entire patient cohort was treatment-naive prior to thyroid surgery. Sequencing was performed on blood. The chain carries TRBV6-5 and TRBJ1-1, with TRBD1 as a possible D gene (5 bases). This sequence was found in a male donor with papillary thyroid cancer or a benign thyroid nodule (not recorded which). Some clones in this sample may be carry-over from other donors' samples. This chain's CDR3 is CASSYGWGRNTEAFF. CDR3 DNA: TGTGCCAGCAGTTACGGATGGGGCAGGAACACTGAAGCTTTCTTT.